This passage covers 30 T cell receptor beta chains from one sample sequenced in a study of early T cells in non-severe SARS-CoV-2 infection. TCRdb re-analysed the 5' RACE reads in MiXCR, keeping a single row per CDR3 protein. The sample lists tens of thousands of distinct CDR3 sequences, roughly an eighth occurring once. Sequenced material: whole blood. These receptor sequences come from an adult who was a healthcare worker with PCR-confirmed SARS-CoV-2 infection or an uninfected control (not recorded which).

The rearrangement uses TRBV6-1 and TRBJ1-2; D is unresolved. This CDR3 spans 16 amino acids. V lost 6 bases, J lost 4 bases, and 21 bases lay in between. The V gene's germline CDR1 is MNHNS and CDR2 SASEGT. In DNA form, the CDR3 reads TGTGCCAGCAGCATTAGGGTTTACCGCACTGGCTATGGCTACACCTTC. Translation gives CASSIRVYRTGYGYTF.

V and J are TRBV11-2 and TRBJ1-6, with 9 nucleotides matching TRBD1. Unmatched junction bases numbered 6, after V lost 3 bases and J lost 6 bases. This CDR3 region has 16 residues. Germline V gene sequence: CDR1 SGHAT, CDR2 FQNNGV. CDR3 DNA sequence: TGTGCCAGCAGCTTCAGGCCGGGACAGGGTAATTCACCCCTCCACTTT. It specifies CASSFRPGQGNSPLHF.

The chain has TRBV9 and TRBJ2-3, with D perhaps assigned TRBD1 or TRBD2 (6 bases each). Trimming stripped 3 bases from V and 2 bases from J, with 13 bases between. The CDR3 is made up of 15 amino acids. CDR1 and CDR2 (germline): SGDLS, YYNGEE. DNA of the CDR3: TGTGCCAGCAGCGCAAGGGGGGCAATCACAGATACGCAGTATTTT. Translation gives CASSARGAITDTQYF.

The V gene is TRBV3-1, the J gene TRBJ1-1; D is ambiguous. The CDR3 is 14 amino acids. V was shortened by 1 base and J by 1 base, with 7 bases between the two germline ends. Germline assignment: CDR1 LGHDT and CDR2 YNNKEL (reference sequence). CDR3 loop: CASSQVSRNTEAFF. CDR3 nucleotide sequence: TGTGCCAGCAGCCAAGTGTCCAGGAACACTGAAGCTTTCTTT.

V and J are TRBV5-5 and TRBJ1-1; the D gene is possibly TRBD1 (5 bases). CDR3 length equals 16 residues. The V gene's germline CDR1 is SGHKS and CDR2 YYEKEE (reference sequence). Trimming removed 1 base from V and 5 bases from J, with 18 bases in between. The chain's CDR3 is CASSLLGSPGGTEAFF. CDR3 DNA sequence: TGTGCCAGCAGCTTGCTAGGGAGCCCGGGGGGGACTGAAGCTTTCTTT.

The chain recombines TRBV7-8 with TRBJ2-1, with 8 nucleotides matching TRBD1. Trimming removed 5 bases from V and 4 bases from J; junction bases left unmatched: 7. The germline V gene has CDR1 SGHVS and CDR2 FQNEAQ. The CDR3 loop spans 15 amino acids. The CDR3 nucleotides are TGTGCCAGCAGCCTAGGACAGGGATTTTACAATGAGCAGTTCTTC. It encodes CASSLGQGFYNEQFF.

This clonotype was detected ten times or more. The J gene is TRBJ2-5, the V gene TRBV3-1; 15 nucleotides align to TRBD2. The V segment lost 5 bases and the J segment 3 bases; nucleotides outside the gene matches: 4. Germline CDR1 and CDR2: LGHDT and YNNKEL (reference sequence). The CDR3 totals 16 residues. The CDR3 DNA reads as TGTGCCAGCAGCGCACGGACTAGCGGGAGGGAAGAGACCCAGTACTTC. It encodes CASSARTSGREETQYF.

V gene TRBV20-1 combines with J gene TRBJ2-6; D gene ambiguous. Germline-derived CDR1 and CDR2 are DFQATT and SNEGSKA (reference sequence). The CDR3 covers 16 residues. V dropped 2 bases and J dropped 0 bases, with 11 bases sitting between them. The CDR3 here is CSARRSPGSGANVLTF. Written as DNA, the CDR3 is TGCAGTGCTAGAAGGTCTCCGGGCTCTGGGGCCAACGTCCTGACTTTC.

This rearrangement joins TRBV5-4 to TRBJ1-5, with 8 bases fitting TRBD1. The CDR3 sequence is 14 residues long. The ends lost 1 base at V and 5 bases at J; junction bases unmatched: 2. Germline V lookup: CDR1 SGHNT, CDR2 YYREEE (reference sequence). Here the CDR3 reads CASSLWTGHQPQHF. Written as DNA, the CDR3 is TGTGCCAGCAGCTTGTGGACAGGGCATCAGCCCCAGCATTTT.

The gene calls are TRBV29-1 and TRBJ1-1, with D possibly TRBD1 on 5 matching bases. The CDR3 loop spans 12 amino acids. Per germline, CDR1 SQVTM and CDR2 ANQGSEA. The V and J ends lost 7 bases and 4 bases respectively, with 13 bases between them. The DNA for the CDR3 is TGCAGCGCCTACATGGGGGGCACTGAAGCTTTCTTT. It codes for CSAYMGGTEAFF.

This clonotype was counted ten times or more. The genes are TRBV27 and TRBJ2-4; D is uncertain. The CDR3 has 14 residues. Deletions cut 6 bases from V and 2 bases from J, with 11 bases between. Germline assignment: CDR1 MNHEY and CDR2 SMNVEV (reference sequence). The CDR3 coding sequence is TGTGCCAGCAGCGGACCCGAAACCAAAAACATTCAGTACTTC. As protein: CASSGPETKNIQYF.

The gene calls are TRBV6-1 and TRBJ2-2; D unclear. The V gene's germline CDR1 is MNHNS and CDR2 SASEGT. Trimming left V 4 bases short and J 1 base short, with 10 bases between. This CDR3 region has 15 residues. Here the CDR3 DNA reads TGTGCCAGCAGTGCGCACACACTGAACACCGGGGAGCTGTTTTTT. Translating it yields CASSAHTLNTGELFF.

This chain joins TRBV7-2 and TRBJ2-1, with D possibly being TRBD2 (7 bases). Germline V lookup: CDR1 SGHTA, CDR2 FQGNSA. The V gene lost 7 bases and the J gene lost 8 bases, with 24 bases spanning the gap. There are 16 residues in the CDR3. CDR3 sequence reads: CASNFPLGGGTHEQFF. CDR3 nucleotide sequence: TGTGCCAGCAACTTCCCCTTAGGGGGGGGGACCCATGAGCAGTTCTTC.

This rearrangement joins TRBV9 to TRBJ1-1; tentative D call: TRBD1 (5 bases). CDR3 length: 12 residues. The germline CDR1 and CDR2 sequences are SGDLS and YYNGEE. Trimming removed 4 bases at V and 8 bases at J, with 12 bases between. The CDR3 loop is CASSFTGGEAFF. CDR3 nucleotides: TGTGCCAGCAGCTTTACAGGAGGGGAAGCTTTCTTT.

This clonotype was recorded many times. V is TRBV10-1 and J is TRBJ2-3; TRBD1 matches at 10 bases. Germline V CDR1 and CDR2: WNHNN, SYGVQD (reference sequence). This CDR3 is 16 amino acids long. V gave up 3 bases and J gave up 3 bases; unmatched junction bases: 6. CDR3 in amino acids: CASSDRDRGPTDTQYF. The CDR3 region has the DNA TGCGCCAGCAGTGACAGGGACAGGGGACCTACAGATACGCAGTATTTT.

The CDR3 protein is CASSREMLGQGTANTGELFF. The CDR3 coding sequence is TGCGCCAGCAGCCGAGAAATGTTGGGACAGGGCACCGCGAACACCGGGGAGCTGTTTTTT. V and J are TRBV4-1 and TRBJ2-2; 9 nucleotides match TRBD1. The germline gives CDR1 MGHRA, CDR2 YSYEKL. The ends lost 4 bases at V and 0 bases at J; junction bases unmatched: 15. This CDR3 contains 20 residues.

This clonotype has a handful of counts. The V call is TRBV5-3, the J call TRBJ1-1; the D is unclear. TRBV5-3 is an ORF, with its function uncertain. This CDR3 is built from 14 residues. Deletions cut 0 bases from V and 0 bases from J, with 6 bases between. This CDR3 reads CARSLEDMNTEAFF. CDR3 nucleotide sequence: TGTGCCAGAAGCTTGGAAGACATGAACACTGAAGCTTTCTTT.

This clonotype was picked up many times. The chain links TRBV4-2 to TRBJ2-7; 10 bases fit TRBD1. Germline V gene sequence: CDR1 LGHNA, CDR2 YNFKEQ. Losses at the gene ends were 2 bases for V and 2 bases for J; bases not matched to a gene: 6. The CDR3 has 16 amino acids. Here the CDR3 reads CASSQTPDRGTYEQYF. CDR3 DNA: TGTGCCAGCAGCCAAACCCCGGACAGGGGGACCTACGAGCAGTACTTC.

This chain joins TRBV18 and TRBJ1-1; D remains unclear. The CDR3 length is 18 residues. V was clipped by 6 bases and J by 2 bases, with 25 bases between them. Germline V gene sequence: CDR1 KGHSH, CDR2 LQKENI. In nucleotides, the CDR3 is TGTGCCAGCTCCTCGCTGGGTTTGTTGGGCGGAGTAAACACTGAAGCTTTCTTT. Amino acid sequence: CASSSLGLLGGVNTEAFF.

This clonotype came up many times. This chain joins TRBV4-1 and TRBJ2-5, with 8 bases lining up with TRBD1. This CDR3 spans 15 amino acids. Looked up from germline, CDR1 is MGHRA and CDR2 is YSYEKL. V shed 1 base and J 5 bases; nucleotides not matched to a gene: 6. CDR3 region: CASSQVQGVGETQYF. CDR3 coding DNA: TGCGCCAGCAGCCAAGTACAGGGGGTAGGCGAGACCCAGTACTTC.

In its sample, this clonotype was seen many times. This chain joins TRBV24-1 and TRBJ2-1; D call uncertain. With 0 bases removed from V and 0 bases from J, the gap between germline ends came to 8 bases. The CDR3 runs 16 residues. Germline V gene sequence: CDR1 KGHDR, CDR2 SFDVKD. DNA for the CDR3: TGTGCCACCAGTGATTTGGCCGAGAACTCCTACAATGAGCAGTTCTTC. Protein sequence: CATSDLAENSYNEQFF.

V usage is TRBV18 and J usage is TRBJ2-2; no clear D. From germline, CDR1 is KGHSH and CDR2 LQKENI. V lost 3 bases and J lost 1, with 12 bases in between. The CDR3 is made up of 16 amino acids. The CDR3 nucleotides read TGTGCCAGCTCACCTCAGTTGGCGGTGAACACCGGGGAGCTGTTTTTT. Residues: CASSPQLAVNTGELFF.

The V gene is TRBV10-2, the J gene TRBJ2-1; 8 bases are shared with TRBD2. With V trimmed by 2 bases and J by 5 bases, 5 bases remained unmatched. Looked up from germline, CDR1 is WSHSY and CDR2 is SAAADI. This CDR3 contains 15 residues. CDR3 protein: CASSERLATNNEQFF. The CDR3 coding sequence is TGCGCCAGCAGTGAGCGACTAGCGACCAACAATGAGCAGTTCTTC.

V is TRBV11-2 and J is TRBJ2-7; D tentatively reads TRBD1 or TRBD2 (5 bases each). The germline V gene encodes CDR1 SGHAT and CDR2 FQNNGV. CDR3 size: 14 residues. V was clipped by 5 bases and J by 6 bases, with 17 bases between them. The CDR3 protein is CASSPSGRGSEQYF. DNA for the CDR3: TGTGCCAGCAGCCCCTCGGGAAGGGGTTCCGAGCAGTACTTC.

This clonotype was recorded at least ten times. This chain's CDR3 is CSASSGVGPNHYNEQFF. The CDR3 coding sequence is TGCAGTGCTAGTAGTGGGGTTGGTCCCAACCACTACAATGAGCAGTTCTTC. V and J are TRBV20-1 and TRBJ2-1; the D is unclear. Looked up from germline, CDR1 is DFQATT and CDR2 is SNEGSKA (reference sequence). This CDR3 region has 17 residues. V lost 3 bases, J lost 3 bases, and 21 bases lay in between.

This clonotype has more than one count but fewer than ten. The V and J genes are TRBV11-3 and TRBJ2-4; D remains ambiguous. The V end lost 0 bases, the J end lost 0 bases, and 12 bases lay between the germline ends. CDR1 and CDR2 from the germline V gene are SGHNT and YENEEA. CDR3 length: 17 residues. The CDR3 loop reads CASSLDFQALAKNIQYF. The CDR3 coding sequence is TGTGCCAGCAGCTTAGACTTTCAGGCCCTAGCCAAAAACATTCAGTACTTC. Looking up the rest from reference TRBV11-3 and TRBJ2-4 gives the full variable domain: EAGVVQSPRYKIIEKKQPVAFWCNPISGHNTLYWYLQNLGQGPELLIRYENEEAVDDSQLPKDRFSAERLKGVDSTLKIQPAELGDSAVYLCASSLDFQALAKNIQYFGAGTRLSVL.

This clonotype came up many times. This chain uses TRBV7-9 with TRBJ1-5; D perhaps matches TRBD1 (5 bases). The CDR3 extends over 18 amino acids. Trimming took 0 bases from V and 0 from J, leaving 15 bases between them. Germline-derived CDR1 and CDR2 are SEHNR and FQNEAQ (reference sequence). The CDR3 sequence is CASSLAGATGISNQPQHF. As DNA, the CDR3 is TGTGCCAGCAGCTTAGCCGGGGCCACTGGGATTAGCAATCAGCCCCAGCATTTT.

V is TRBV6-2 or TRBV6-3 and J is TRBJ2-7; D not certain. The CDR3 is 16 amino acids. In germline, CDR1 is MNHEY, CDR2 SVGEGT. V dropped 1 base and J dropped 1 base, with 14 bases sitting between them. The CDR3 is CASSYFSRFLSYEQYF. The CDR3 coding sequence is TGTGCCAGCAGTTACTTCTCCCGCTTCCTATCCTACGAGCAGTACTTC.

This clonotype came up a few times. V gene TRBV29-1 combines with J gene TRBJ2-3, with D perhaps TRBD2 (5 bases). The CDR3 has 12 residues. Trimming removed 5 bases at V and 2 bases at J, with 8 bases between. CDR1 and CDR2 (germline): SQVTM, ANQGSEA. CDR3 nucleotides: TGCAGCGTTCGACTAAACACAGATACGCAGTATTTT. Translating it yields CSVRLNTDTQYF.

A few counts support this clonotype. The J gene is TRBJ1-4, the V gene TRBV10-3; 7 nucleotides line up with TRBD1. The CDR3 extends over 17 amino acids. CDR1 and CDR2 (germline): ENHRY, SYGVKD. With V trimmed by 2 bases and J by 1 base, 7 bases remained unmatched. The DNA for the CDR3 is TGTGCCATCAGTGAGGGGCACAGGGGCCAAACTAATGAAAAACTGTTTTTT. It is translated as CAISEGHRGQTNEKLFF.